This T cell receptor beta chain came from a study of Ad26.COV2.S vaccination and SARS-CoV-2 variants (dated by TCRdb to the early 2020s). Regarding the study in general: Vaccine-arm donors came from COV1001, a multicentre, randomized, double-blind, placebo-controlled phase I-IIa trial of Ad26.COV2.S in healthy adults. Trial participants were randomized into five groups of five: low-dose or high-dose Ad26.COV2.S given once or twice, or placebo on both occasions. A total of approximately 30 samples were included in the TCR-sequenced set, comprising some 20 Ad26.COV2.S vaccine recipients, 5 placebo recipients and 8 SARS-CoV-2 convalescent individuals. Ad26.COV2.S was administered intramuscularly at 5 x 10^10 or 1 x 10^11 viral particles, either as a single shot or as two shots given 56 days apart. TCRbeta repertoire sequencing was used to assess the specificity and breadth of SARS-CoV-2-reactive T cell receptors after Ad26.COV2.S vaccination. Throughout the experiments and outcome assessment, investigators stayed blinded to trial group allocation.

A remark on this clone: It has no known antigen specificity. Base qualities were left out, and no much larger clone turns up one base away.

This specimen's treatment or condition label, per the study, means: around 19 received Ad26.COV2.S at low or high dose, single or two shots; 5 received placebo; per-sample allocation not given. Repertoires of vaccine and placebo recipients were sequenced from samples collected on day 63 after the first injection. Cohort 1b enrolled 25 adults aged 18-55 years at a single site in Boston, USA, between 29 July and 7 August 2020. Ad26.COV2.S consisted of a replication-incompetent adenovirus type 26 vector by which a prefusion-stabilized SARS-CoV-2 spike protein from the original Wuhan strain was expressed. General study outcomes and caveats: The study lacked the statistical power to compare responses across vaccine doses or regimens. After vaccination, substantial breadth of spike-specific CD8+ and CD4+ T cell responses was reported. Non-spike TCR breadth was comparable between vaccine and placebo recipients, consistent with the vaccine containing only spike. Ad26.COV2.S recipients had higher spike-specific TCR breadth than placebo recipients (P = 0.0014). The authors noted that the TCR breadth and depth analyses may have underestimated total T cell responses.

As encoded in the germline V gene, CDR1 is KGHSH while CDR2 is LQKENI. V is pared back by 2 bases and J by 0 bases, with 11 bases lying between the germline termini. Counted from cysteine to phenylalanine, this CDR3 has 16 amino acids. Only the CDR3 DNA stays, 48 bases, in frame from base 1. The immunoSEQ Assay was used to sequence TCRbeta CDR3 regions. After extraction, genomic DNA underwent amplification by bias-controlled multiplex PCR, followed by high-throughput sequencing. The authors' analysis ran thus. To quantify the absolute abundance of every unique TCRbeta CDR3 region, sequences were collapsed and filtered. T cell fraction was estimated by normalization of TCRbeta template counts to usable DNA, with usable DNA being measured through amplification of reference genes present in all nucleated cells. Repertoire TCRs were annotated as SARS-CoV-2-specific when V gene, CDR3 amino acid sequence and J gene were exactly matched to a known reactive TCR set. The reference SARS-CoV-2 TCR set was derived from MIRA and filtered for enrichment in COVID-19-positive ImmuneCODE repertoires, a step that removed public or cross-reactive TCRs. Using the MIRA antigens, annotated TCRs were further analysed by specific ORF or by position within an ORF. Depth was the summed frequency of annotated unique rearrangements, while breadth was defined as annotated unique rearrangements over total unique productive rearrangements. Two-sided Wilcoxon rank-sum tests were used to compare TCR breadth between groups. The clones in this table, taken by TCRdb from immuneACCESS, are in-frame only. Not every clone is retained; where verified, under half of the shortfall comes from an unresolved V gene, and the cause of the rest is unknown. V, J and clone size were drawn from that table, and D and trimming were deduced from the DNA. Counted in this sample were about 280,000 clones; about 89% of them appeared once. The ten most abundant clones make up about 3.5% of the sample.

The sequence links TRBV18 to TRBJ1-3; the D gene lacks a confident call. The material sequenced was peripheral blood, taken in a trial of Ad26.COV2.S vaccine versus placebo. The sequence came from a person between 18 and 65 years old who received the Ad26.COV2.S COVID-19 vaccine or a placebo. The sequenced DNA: TGTGCCAGCTCACCAGACATTACCATCTCTGGAAACACCATATATTTT. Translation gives CASSPDITISGNTIYF.